The 20 T cell receptor beta chains given below trace back to one sample, sequenced in a study of blood T cell repertoires in COVID-19. The table came from immunoSEQ multiplex PCR; TCRdb's copy has only in-frame clones and leaves some out. The sample carries around 130,000 clones, roughly four fifths recorded once. The sample was PBMCs or T cells enriched from blood (not recorded which). The receptors originated from a man aged 35-49 years with acute COVID-19.

The J gene is TRBJ2-2, the V gene TRBV6-5; the match to TRBD2 covers 8 bases. This CDR3 has 16 amino acids. Germline values: CDR1 MNHEY, CDR2 SVGAGI. Germline trimming cut 4 bases from V and 7 bases from J; bases unmatched to any gene: 11. The CDR3 loop reads CASSSQKRERVGELFF. Written as DNA, the CDR3 is TGTGCCAGCAGTTCCCAAAAGCGGGAGCGGGTCGGGGAGCTGTTTTTT.

This clone has only one observation. The CDR3 protein is CASRSFDSATGTEAFF. As DNA, the CDR3 is TGTGCCAGCAGATCCTTCGACTCCGCAACCGGCACTGAAGCTTTCTTT. The V and J genes are TRBV7-9 and TRBJ1-1; D unresolved. CDR1 and CDR2 from the germline V gene are SEHNR and FQNEAQ (reference sequence). V was trimmed by 6 bases and J by 4 bases, leaving 21 bases between them. CDR3 size: 16 residues.

V usage is TRBV2 and J usage is TRBJ1-6; TRBD1 matches at 7 bases. The germline V gene encodes CDR1 SNHLY and CDR2 FYNNEI. This CDR3 has 13 amino acids. V gave up 11 bases and J gave up 4 bases; unmatched junction bases: 5. The CDR3 region is CAGGTAYNSPLHF. The CDR3 DNA sequence: TGTGCCGGCGGGACAGCTTATAATTCACCCCTCCACTTT. Looking up the rest from reference TRBV2 and TRBJ1-6 gives the full variable domain: EPEVTQTPSHQVTQMGQEVILRCVPISNHLYFYWYRQILGQKVEFLVSFYNNEISEKSEIFDDQFSVERPDGSNFTLKIRSTKLEDSAMYFCAGGTAYNSPLHFGNGTRLTVT.

The chain combines TRBV27 with TRBJ1-1; maybe TRBD1 (5 bases). This CDR3 has 14 residues. CDR1 MNHEY and CDR2 SMNVEV come from the germline V gene (reference sequence). V lost 2 bases and J 0 bases, leaving 7 bases between the germline ends. CDR3 DNA sequence: TGTGCCAGCAGTTTAGACAGTATGAACACTGAAGCTTTCTTT. Residues: CASSLDSMNTEAFF.

The V gene is TRBV5-6, the J gene TRBJ1-5, with a tentative D call TRBD1 (6 bases). Germline CDR1 and CDR2: SGHDT and YYEEEE. CDR3 size: 16 residues. V lost 0 bases and J lost 0, with 10 bases in between. The CDR3 reads CASSLARGTSNQPQHF. The CDR3 DNA reads as TGTGCCAGCAGCTTGGCCAGGGGAACTAGCAATCAGCCCCAGCATTTT. The whole variable domain, filled in from reference TRBV5-6 and TRBJ1-5, reads DAGVTQSPTHLIKTRGQQVTLRCSPKSGHDTVSWYQQALGQGPQFIFQYYEEEERQRGNFPDRFSGHQFPNYSSELNVNALLLGDSALYLCASSLARGTSNQPQHFGDGTRLSIL.

The rearrangement joins TRBV2 to TRBJ2-5; 7 bases line up with TRBD1. V shed 3 bases and J 5 bases; nucleotides not matched to a gene: 3. This CDR3 is built from 13 residues. The germline V gene encodes CDR1 SNHLY and CDR2 FYNNEI. The CDR3 reads CASSERGGETQYF. The CDR3 DNA reads TGTGCCAGCAGTGAGAGAGGGGGCGAGACCCAGTACTTC.

This chain links TRBV5-5 with TRBJ1-2; the match to TRBD1 covers 9 bases. Germline loops: CDR1 SGHKS, CDR2 YYEKEE (reference sequence). This CDR3 region has 15 residues. J lost 6 bases, V lost 0 bases, and 6 bases had no gene match. This chain's CDR3 is CASSLGPGQGDGYTF. The DNA of the CDR3 is TGTGCCAGCAGCTTGGGTCCGGGACAGGGAGATGGCTACACCTTC.

This chain connects TRBV29-1 to TRBJ1-1, with a tentative D call TRBD1 (6 bases). The CDR3 has 14 amino acids. Germline CDR1 reads SQVTM; CDR2 reads ANQGSEA. Trimming left V 5 bases short and J 4 bases short, with 17 bases between. This CDR3 reads CSVPKQGEGTEAFF. The CDR3 DNA sequence: TGCAGCGTTCCTAAACAGGGTGAGGGCACTGAAGCTTTCTTT. The variable domain in full, with the rest retrieved from reference TRBV29-1 and TRBJ1-1, is SAVISQKPSRDICQRGTSLTIQCQVDSQVTMMFWYRQQPGQSLTLIATANQGSEATYESGFVIDKFPISRPNLTFSTLTVSNMSPEDSSIYLCSVPKQGEGTEAFFGQGTRLTVV.

The rearrangement joins TRBV29-1 to TRBJ1-1; 8 nucleotides line up with TRBD1. CDR3 length: 13 residues. Trimming cost V 8 bases and J 1 base; bases outside gene matches: 6. Germline CDR1 and CDR2: SQVTM and ANQGSEA. The CDR3 region is CSFRTGRNTEAFF. The CDR3, as DNA: TGCAGCTTTCGGACAGGGCGGAACACTGAAGCTTTCTTT.

A few counts support this clone. V is TRBV7-9 and J is TRBJ2-7, with D maybe TRBD2 (5 bases). CDR3 length: 14 amino acids. The germline V gene encodes CDR1 SEHNR and CDR2 FQNEAQ (reference sequence). Trimming took 1 base from V and 3 from J, leaving 10 bases between them. CDR3 loop: CASSLVGEHYEQYF. The CDR3, as DNA: TGTGCCAGCAGCTTAGTCGGGGAACACTACGAGCAGTACTTC.

The chain uses TRBV12-3 or TRBV12-4 and TRBJ2-5; a weak D match, TRBD1 (6 bases). The germline V and J ends were trimmed by 6 bases and 5 bases, with 10 bases remaining between them. This CDR3 is 12 amino acids long. The CDR3 coding sequence is TGTGCCAGCAGCCCAGGGGAGGAGACCCAGTACTTC. Amino acid sequence: CASSPGEETQYF.

The chain recombines TRBV20-1 with TRBJ2-1, with 7 positions matching TRBD1. V lost 6 bases to trimming and J lost 10 bases; unmatched junction nucleotides: 6. Germline V gene lookup returns CDR1 DFQATT and CDR2 SNEGSKA (reference sequence). This CDR3 has 11 amino acids. The CDR3: CSARGDREQFF. The CDR3 DNA follows: TGCAGTGCCCGAGGGGACAGAGAGCAGTTCTTC.

The genes are TRBV5-1 and TRBJ2-3; the match to TRBD2 covers 7 bases. The CDR3 has 15 residues. With V trimmed by 0 bases and J by 5 bases, 6 bases remained unmatched. The germline CDR1 and CDR2 sequences are SGHRS and YFSETQ. CDR3 sequence reads: CASSLAGGPVDTQYF. In nucleotides, the CDR3 is TGCGCCAGCAGCTTGGCGGGGGGTCCTGTAGATACGCAGTATTTT.

The CDR3 DNA reads TGTGCCAGCAGTTTATGGGGCCGCTCTGGGGCCAACGTCCTGACTTTC. It codes for CASSLWGRSGANVLTF. This chain links TRBV28 with TRBJ2-6; D remains unclear. Trimming cost V 0 bases and J 0 bases, with 6 bases left between them. Germline V CDR1 and CDR2: MDHEN, SYDVKM. CDR3 size: 16 residues.

The rearrangement uses TRBV3-1 (or the pseudogene TRBV3-2) and TRBJ2-2; weak D call: TRBD2 (6 bases). The CDR3 runs 17 residues. V lost 0 bases and J lost 3, with 14 bases in between. Germline V gene lookup returns CDR1 LGHDT and CDR2 YNNKEL (reference sequence). CDR3 sequence (DNA): TGTGCCAGCAGCCAAGATATTAGGCGGAGGGACACCGGGGAGCTGTTTTTT. Translated: CASSQDIRRRDTGELFF.

The V call is TRBV3-1 (or the pseudogene TRBV3-2), the J call TRBJ1-1; D is uncertain. V was pared by 2 bases and J by 4 bases, with 17 bases between. The V gene's germline CDR1 is LGHDT and CDR2 YNNKEL (reference sequence). The CDR3 spans 16 residues. The CDR3: CASSQILTQDGTEAFF. The CDR3 DNA follows: TGTGCCAGCAGCCAAATTTTGACGCAGGATGGCACTGAAGCTTTCTTT.

This clone has only a few counts. V is TRBV25-1 and J is TRBJ1-1; the D gene is possibly TRBD1 (5 bases). The CDR3 length is 18 residues. V lost 4 bases and J lost 1, with 22 bases in between. CDR1 and CDR2 from the germline V gene are MGHDK and SYGVNS. This CDR3 reads CASSAHRGRANKNTEAFF. CDR3 nucleotide sequence: TGTGCCAGCAGTGCCCATCGGGGGAGGGCCAATAAGAACACTGAAGCTTTCTTT. Filled out from reference TRBV25-1 and TRBJ1-1, the complete variable domain reads EADIYQTPRYLVIGTGKKITLECSQTMGHDKMYWYQQDPGMELHLIHYSYGVNSTEKGDLSSESTVSRIRTEHFPLTLESARPSHTSQYLCASSAHRGRANKNTEAFFGQGTRLTVV.

This chain links TRBV2 with TRBJ1-6, with D possibly TRBD1 on 6 matching bases. Germline V lookup: CDR1 SNHLY, CDR2 FYNNEI. This CDR3 comprises 14 residues. Trimming removed 2 bases at V and 10 bases at J, with 12 bases between. The CDR3 reads CASSEQGQHSPLHF. The CDR3 DNA is TGTGCCAGCAGTGAACAGGGACAACACTCACCCCTCCACTTT.

This rearrangement joins TRBV28 to TRBJ1-4; D ambiguous. Per the germline V gene, CDR1 is MDHEN and CDR2 is SYDVKM. The CDR3 covers 14 residues. Trimming took off 2 bases at V and 7 bases at J, with 11 bases between the two ends. The CDR3 region is CASSLELGGEKLFF. The CDR3 DNA sequence: TGTGCCAGCAGTTTAGAGCTTGGCGGTGAAAAACTGTTTTTT.

V gene TRBV9 combines with J gene TRBJ1-2; D uncertain. Germline-derived CDR1 and CDR2 are SGDLS and YYNGEE. The CDR3 length is 14 residues. The ends were cut back, 0 bases at V and 2 bases at J, with 8 bases in the middle. The CDR3 sequence: CASSVAWRNYGYTF. The CDR3 DNA reads TGTGCCAGCAGCGTAGCCTGGAGGAACTATGGCTACACCTTC.